This T cell receptor (beta chain) was recorded in a study of siplizumab effects on memory and regulatory T cells. General study results and limits: Suppressive activity of Tregs proliferating in siplizumab cultures remained unconfirmed. It was not possible to assign a naive or memory phenotype to roughly 80-97% of proliferating CD4+ or CD8+ clones. Greater diversity than memory cells seemed evident in naive T cells, which also appeared to be major alloresponse contributors. Few alloreactive clones mapped to unstimulated subsets.

Profiled with immunoSEQ multiplex PCR; TCRdb holds only in-frame clones, not every one. The table has roughly 97,000 clones, nearly 95% seen once. A word on this clone: The antigen remains undetermined.

Per the germline V gene, CDR1 is SEHNR and CDR2 is FQNEAQ (reference sequence). The CDR3 is made up of 15 amino acids. The V and J ends lost 8 bases and 1 base respectively, with 14 bases between them. The sample comprised Tregs sorted from blood. This rearrangement joins TRBV7-9 to TRBJ2-2; D unresolved. The sequence was collected from a human donor in good health. The CDR3 protein is CASGLRRQNTGELFF. CDR3 bases: TGTGCCAGCGGGCTTCGGAGACAGAACACCGGGGAGCTGTTTTTT.